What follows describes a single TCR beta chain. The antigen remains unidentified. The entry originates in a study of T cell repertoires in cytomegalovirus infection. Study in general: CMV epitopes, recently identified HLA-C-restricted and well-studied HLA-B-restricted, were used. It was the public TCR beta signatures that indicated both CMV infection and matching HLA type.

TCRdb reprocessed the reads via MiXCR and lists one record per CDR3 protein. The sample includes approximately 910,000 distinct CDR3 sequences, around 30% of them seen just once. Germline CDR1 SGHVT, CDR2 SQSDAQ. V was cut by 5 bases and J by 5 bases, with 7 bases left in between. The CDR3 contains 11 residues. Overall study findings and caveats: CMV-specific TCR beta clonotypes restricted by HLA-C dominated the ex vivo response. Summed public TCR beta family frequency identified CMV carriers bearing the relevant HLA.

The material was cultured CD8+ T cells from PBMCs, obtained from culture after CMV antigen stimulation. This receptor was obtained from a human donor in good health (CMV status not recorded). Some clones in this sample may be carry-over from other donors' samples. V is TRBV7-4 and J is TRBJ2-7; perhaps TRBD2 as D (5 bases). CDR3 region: CASSTRDEQYF. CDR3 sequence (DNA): TGTGCCAGCAGCACTAGAGACGAGCAGTACTTC.